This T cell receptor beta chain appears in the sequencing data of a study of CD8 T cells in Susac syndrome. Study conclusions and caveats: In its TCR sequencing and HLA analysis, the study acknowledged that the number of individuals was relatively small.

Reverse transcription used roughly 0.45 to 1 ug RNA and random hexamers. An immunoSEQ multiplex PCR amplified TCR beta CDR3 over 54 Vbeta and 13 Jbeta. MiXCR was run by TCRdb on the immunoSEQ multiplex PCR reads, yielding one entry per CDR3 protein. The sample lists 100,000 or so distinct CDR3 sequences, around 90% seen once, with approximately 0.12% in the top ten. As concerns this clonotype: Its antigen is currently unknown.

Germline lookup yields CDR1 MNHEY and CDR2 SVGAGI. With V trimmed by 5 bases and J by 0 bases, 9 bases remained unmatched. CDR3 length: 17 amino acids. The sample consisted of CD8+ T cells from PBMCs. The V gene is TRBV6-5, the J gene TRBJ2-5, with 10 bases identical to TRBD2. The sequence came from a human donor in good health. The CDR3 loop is CASSNLGLAEYQETQYF. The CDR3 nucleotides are TGTGCCAGCAGTAACCTCGGACTAGCGGAATACCAAGAGACCCAGTACTTC.